Below, 13 T cell receptor beta chains from the same sample are listed, as sequenced in a study of T-cell memory formation after mild COVID-19. TCRdb reprocessed the 5' RACE reads with MiXCR, giving one entry per CDR3 protein. The sample lists 450,000 or so distinct CDR3 sequences; around 27% were seen once. Source material: PBMCs or a T cell subset sorted from them (not recorded which). The source of these receptors is an adult woman who had mild COVID-19 (a few samples of this study predate the infection). Cell type and time point are not known.

This chain uses TRBV5-1 with TRBJ2-3; D possibly corresponds to TRBD1 (5 bases). Germline CDR1 reads SGHRS; CDR2 reads YFSETQ. The CDR3 has 16 amino acids. With 0 bases removed from V and 2 bases from J, the gap between germline ends came to 13 bases. This chain's CDR3 is CASSLVQGWDTDTQYF. The DNA for the CDR3 is TGCGCCAGCAGCTTGGTTCAGGGTTGGGACACAGATACGCAGTATTTT.

The chain uses TRBV9 and TRBJ2-7, with 7 bases fitting TRBD1. The CDR3 consists of 15 residues. CDR1 is SGDLS and CDR2 is YYNGEE in the germline V gene. V was clipped by 4 bases and J by 1 base; unmatched bases: 8. The CDR3 nucleotides read TGTGCCAGCAGCCCCACAGGGGATTTATCCTACGAGCAGTACTTC. Translated: CASSPTGDLSYEQYF.

This clonotype was picked up many times. V gene TRBV27 combines with J gene TRBJ2-1; 10 bases line up with TRBD2. CDR1 and CDR2 (germline): MNHEY, SMNVEV (reference sequence). The CDR3 loop spans 15 amino acids. V trimming: 5 bases; J trimming: 4 bases; junction bases outside the gene matches: 5. The CDR3 coding sequence is TGTGCCAGCAGTCCAGCTAGCGGGGGATACAATGAGCAGTTCTTC. This gives the protein CASSPASGGYNEQFF.

The sample holds a few counts of this clonotype. The chain combines TRBV15 with TRBJ2-7; 9 bases map to TRBD1. This CDR3 has 15 residues. Germline trimming cut 1 base from V and 3 bases from J; bases unmatched to any gene: 4. Germline CDR1 and CDR2: LNHNV and YYDKDF (reference sequence). The CDR3 DNA sequence: TGTGCCACCAGCAGAGGGGGACAGGGCAGCTACGAGCAGTACTTC. As protein: CATSRGGQGSYEQYF.

This clonotype was observed a handful of times. This sequence joins TRBV4-3 and TRBJ2-3; possibly TRBD1 for D (5 bases). Per germline, CDR1 LGHNA and CDR2 YSLEER. The CDR3 covers 16 residues. The V end lost 4 bases, the J end lost 2 bases, and 16 bases lay between the germline ends. CDR3 residues: CASSLSPGIYTDTQYF. For the CDR3, the DNA is TGCGCCAGCAGCCTCTCCCCAGGGATTTACACAGATACGCAGTATTTT.

This chain links TRBV6-2 or TRBV6-3 with TRBJ2-7, with D uncertain. There are 14 residues in the CDR3. V shed 0 bases and J shed 4 bases, with 10 bases lying between them. CDR1 and CDR2 from the germline V gene are MNHEY and SVGEGT. The CDR3 loop reads CASSYSAVRYEQYF. CDR3 nucleotides: TGTGCCAGCAGTTACTCGGCCGTCAGGTACGAGCAGTACTTC.

This clonotype was counted only a few times. The CDR3 coding sequence is TGCGCCAGCAGCCATGTCCCGGGGGGACTAGCTGCGAATACGCAGTATTTT. This gives the protein CASSHVPGGLAANTQYF. The chain has TRBV5-1 and TRBJ2-3; 9 bases fit TRBD2. The V and J ends lost 4 bases and 7 bases, in that order; junction bases with no gene match: 16. CDR3 length: 17 residues. Germline CDR1 SGHRS, CDR2 YFSETQ.

This clonotype has more than one count but fewer than ten. V gene TRBV1 combines with J gene TRBJ2-7. TRBV1 is a known pseudogene. CDR3 length: 11 amino acids. The CDR3 DNA reads as TGCACCAGCAGAGGCGGTTACGAGCAGTACTTC. Encoded protein: CTSRGGYEQYF.

V usage is TRBV6-5 and J usage is TRBJ2-1, with 9 bases fitting TRBD2. The CDR3 spans 14 residues. Germline assignment: CDR1 MNHEY and CDR2 SVGAGI. V was clipped by 5 bases and J by 8 bases; unmatched bases: 7. This chain's CDR3 is CASSPGLARDEQFF. The CDR3 DNA follows: TGTGCCAGCAGTCCCGGACTAGCGAGGGATGAGCAGTTCTTC.

The chain has TRBV11-2 and TRBJ2-1, with D possibly TRBD2 on 7 matching bases. V was trimmed by 5 bases and J by 0 bases, leaving 23 bases between them. Germline CDR1 reads SGHAT; CDR2 reads FQNNGV. The CDR3 totals 19 residues. The CDR3: CASSPGARSSGRSYNEQFF. DNA for the CDR3: TGTGCCAGCAGCCCGGGGGCCCGGTCTAGCGGCCGCTCCTACAATGAGCAGTTCTTC.

The chain has TRBV18 and TRBJ2-7, with D possibly called TRBD1 or TRBD2 (5 bases each). The length of the CDR3 is 18 residues. Germline values: CDR1 KGHSH, CDR2 LQKENI. Trimming took off 7 bases at V and 3 bases at J, with 28 bases between the two ends. The CDR3 region is CASYHQMVLGENFYEQYF. The CDR3 DNA follows: TGTGCCAGCTATCACCAGATGGTTTTGGGGGAAAACTTCTACGAGCAGTACTTC.

V gene TRBV29-1 combines with J gene TRBJ2-2; D is undetermined. V lost 7 bases, J lost 0 bases, and 9 bases lay in between. The CDR3 sequence is 13 residues long. The germline gives CDR1 SQVTM, CDR2 ANQGSEA. The CDR3 nucleotides read TGCAGCGCCTGGGTAGCGAACACCGGGGAGCTGTTTTTT. Translation gives CSAWVANTGELFF.

The rearrangement links TRBV7-9 to TRBJ1-3, with 7 bases matching TRBD1. After removal of 4 bases from V and 2 bases from J, the junction contained 5 bases not matched to a gene. Germline assignment: CDR1 SEHNR and CDR2 FQNEAQ (reference sequence). The CDR3 contains 15 residues. For the CDR3, the DNA is TGTGCCAGCAGCTCGGGACAGTCTCCTGGAAACACCATATATTTT. Protein sequence: CASSSGQSPGNTIYF.